The rows below give T cell receptor beta chains drawn from one sample of a study of CD8+CD57+ T cells in acquired aplastic anemia. One entry per CDR3 protein results from TCRdb running MiXCR on the reads. The sample holds 190,000 or so distinct CDR3 sequences, about 59% seen once. Sequenced sample: sorted CD4+, CD8+, or CD8+CD57+ T cells (not recorded which) from PBMCs. Receptor source: a human donor in good health. CDR3s include the opening cysteine and the closing phenylalanine or tryptophan. A D gene is named only where the DNA matches it firmly. For some rows the clone size is stated as once, few or many, or as a class when expanded; others skip it.

CDR3 | DNA | V | size | D | J
CASTRGIGYEQYF | TGTGCCAGCACCCGCGGGATCGGATACGAGCAGTACTTC | TRBV27 | NA | NA | TRBJ2-7
CASSPRLAGDRGNEQYF | TGTGCCAGCAGCCCTCGACTAGCGGGAGATCGGGGGAACGAGCAGTACTTC | TRBV7-9 | NA | TRBD2 | TRBJ2-7
CASSPGLSEYNEQFF | TGTGCCAGCAGCCCGGGGCTATCGGAGTACAATGAGCAGTTCTTC | TRBV2 | NA | NA | TRBJ2-1
CASSLRQGIGNEQFF | TGTGCCAGCTCTCTACGACAGGGCATTGGGAATGAGCAGTTCTTC | TRBV18 | NA | TRBD1 | TRBJ2-1
CASTSPRRLGAGLAGSYEQYF | TGTGCCAGCACCTCCCCGAGGCGACTGGGTGCTGGACTAGCGGGGTCCTACGAGCAGTACTTC | TRBV7-8 | NA | TRBD2 | TRBJ2-7
CASGKQGQPQHF | TGTGCCAGCGGGAAACAGGGCCAGCCCCAGCATTTT | TRBV9 | NA | NA | TRBJ1-5
CASSMWDSNQPQHF | TGTGCCAGCAGCATGTGGGATAGCAATCAGCCCCAGCATTTT | TRBV5-8 | many | NA | TRBJ1-5
CASNEQGDHSYTF | TGTGCCAGCAACGAACAGGGGGATCATAGCTACACCTTC | TRBV2 | NA | TRBD1 | TRBJ1-2
CASSLAPNRDEQFF | TGCGCCAGCAGCTTGGCCCCGAACCGCGATGAGCAGTTCTTC | TRBV5-1 | NA | NA | TRBJ2-1
CASSLDIAGNTIYF | TGTGCCAGCAGCTTGGATATTGCTGGAAACACCATATATTTT | TRBV5-4 | NA | NA | TRBJ1-3
CASSQDLRQPQHF | TGCGCCAGCAGCCAAGATCTTAGGCAGCCCCAGCATTTT | TRBV4-1 | NA | NA | TRBJ1-5
CASSLRQGAPDEQYF | TGCGCCAGCAGCTTAAGACAGGGGGCTCCAGATGAGCAGTACTTC | TRBV5-1 | few | TRBD1 | TRBJ2-7
CASSVGGSPTDTQYF | TGTGCCAGCAGCGTAGGGGGATCGCCCACAGATACGCAGTATTTT | TRBV9 | NA | NA | TRBJ2-3
CASSPFSAEAFF | TGTGCCAGCAGCCCGTTCTCTGCCGAAGCTTTCTTT | TRBV7-9 | NA | NA | TRBJ1-1
CSASRQGAGKLFF | TGCAGTGCTAGTCGGCAGGGAGCCGGAAAACTGTTTTTT | TRBV20-1 | NA | NA | TRBJ1-4
CASSNQLATTYNEQFF | TGCGCCAGCAGTAATCAGCTAGCCACCACCTACAATGAGCAGTTCTTC | TRBV10-1 | NA | NA | TRBJ2-1
CASSIAAGGYYNEQFF | TGTGCCAGTAGTATCGCGGCGGGAGGGTACTACAATGAGCAGTTCTTC | TRBV19 | NA | TRBD2 | TRBJ2-1
CSVGTSPSEQFF | TGCAGCGTTGGGACGTCCCCGTCTGAGCAGTTCTTC | TRBV29-1 | many | NA | TRBJ2-1
CASSREAGGAYEQYF | TGTGCCAGCAGCCGTGAAGCGGGAGGCGCCTACGAGCAGTACTTC | TRBV7-9 | NA | TRBD2 | TRBJ2-7
CASSRQGLSNEQFF | TGTGCCAGCAGTCGACAGGGCCTCTCCAATGAGCAGTTCTTC | TRBV12-3/TRBV12-4 | many | TRBD1 | TRBJ2-1
CASSVGTGVGYEQYF | TGTGCCAGCAGCGTAGGAACAGGGGTTGGCTACGAGCAGTACTTC | TRBV9 | few | TRBD1 | TRBJ2-7
CSARDFGYFCLAGELFF | TGCAGTGCTAGAGATTTTGGCTATTTTTGCTTGGCCGGGGAGCTGTTTTTT | TRBV20-1 | many | NA | TRBJ2-2
CASSATGGGTDTQYF | TGTGCCAGCAGTGCCACAGGGGGGGGCACAGATACGCAGTATTTT | TRBV25-1 | many | NA | TRBJ2-3
CASSGPIGGHTEAFF | TGTGCCAGCAGTGGCCCCATCGGAGGCCACACTGAAGCTTTCTTT | TRBV5-4 | NA | NA | TRBJ1-1
CASSVDGTGETQYF | TGTGCCAGCAGCGTAGATGGGACGGGGGAGACCCAGTACTTC | TRBV9 | many | NA | TRBJ2-5
CASSSRQQETQYF | TGTGCCAGCAGCTCTAGACAGCAAGAGACCCAGTACTTC | TRBV7-8 | NA | NA | TRBJ2-5
CSASIAGSSTDTQYF | TGCAGTGCTTCGATAGCGGGGTCTAGCACAGATACGCAGTATTTT | TRBV20-1 | NA | TRBD2 | TRBJ2-3
CASSPLNTDTQYF | TGTGCCAGCAGCCCCCTTAACACAGATACGCAGTATTTT | TRBV9 | few | NA | TRBJ2-3
CASSLFPSGVNGELFF | TGTGCCAGCAGTTTGTTCCCTAGCGGCGTGAACGGGGAGCTGTTTTTT | TRBV12-3/TRBV12-4 | NA | TRBD2 | TRBJ2-2
CASRDSNEAPQHF | TGTGCCAGCCGAGACAGCAACGAGGCGCCCCAGCATTTT | TRBV2 | NA | NA | TRBJ1-5
CANSLGLAGRDNEQYF | TGTGCCAACAGCTTAGGCCTAGCGGGGAGAGACAATGAGCAGTATTTT | TRBV7-6 | NA | TRBD2 | TRBJ2-3
CATSDLFRTQYF | TGTGCCACCAGTGATTTGTTCCGGACCCAGTACTTC | TRBV24-1 | NA | NA | TRBJ2-5
CASSIGITGELFF | TGTGCCAGTAGTATCGGGATTACCGGGGAGCTGTTTTTT | TRBV19 | many | NA | TRBJ2-2
CASRGVGDEQFF | TGCGCCAGCAGAGGGGTTGGGGATGAGCAGTTCTTC | TRBV5-1 | NA | NA | TRBJ2-1
CSAPPRDWTGELFF | TGCAGTGCTCCCCCCCGGGACTGGACCGGGGAGCTGTTTTTT | TRBV20-1 | NA | NA | TRBJ2-2
CASEREGGLNSPLHF | TGTGCCAGCGAGCGCGAGGGGGGTCTTAATTCACCCCTCCACTTT | TRBV7-6 | NA | NA | TRBJ1-6
CASSASGDSYEQYF | TGTGCCAGCAGCGCTAGCGGGGATTCCTACGAGCAGTACTTC | TRBV7-9 | NA | TRBD2 | TRBJ2-7
CASSGTVKGLSYEQYF | TGTGCCAGTAGTGGGACCGTAAAGGGCCTTTCCTACGAGCAGTACTTC | TRBV19 | NA | NA | TRBJ2-7
CASSLVLDRAAGYTF | TGTGCCAGCAGCTTAGTCTTGGACAGGGCAGCTGGCTACACCTTC | TRBV7-8 | once | TRBD1 | TRBJ1-2
CATRGTGTDTQYF | TGTGCCACCAGGGGGACAGGCACAGATACGCAGTATTTT | TRBV15 | many | TRBD1 | TRBJ2-3
CVSSLILVGNTEAFF | TGTGTCAGCAGCTTAATCCTGGTCGGGAACACTGAAGCTTTCTTT | TRBV7-8 | NA | NA | TRBJ1-1
CASSLEAYNEQFF | TGTGCCAGCAGCTTGGAAGCCTACAATGAGCAGTTCTTC | TRBV7-9 | NA | NA | TRBJ2-1
CASSQDQGSGANVLTF | TGTGCCAGCAGCCAAGATCAGGGCTCTGGGGCCAACGTCCTGACTTTC | TRBV4-2 | many | NA | TRBJ2-6
CAISGPGTGAPYEQYF | TGTGCCATCAGTGGCCCGGGGACAGGGGCACCCTACGAGCAGTACTTC | TRBV10-3 | NA | TRBD1 | TRBJ2-7
CASSLAGGQEELFF | TGCGCCAGCAGCTTGGCGGGGGGGCAGGAGGAGCTGTTTTTT | TRBV5-1 | NA | TRBD2 | TRBJ2-2
CSASWMGYEQYF | TGCAGTGCTAGTTGGATGGGATACGAGCAGTACTTC | TRBV20-1 | NA | NA | TRBJ2-7
CASSLSTDAEAFF | TGTGCCAGCAGCCTCTCGACAGACGCTGAAGCTTTCTTT | TRBV7-8 | NA | NA | TRBJ1-1
CATSREVAGELSF | TGTGCCACCAGCAGAGAAGTCGCCGGGGAGCTGTCTTTT | TRBV15 | NA | NA | TRBJ2-2
CAISETGAYETQYF | TGTGCCATCAGTGAAACAGGGGCTTATGAGACCCAGTACTTC | TRBV10-3 | once | TRBD1 | TRBJ2-5
CSASGTSGNPDTQYF | TGCAGTGCTAGTGGGACTAGCGGAAACCCAGATACGCAGTATTTT | TRBV20-1 | NA | TRBD2 | TRBJ2-3
CASSIRPPYEQYF | TGTGCCAGTAGTATCAGGCCTCCCTACGAGCAGTACTTC | TRBV19 | NA | NA | TRBJ2-7
CASSLDGSGNTIYF | TGTGCCAGCAGCCTGGACGGCTCTGGAAACACCATATATTTT | TRBV12-3/TRBV12-4 | once | NA | TRBJ1-3